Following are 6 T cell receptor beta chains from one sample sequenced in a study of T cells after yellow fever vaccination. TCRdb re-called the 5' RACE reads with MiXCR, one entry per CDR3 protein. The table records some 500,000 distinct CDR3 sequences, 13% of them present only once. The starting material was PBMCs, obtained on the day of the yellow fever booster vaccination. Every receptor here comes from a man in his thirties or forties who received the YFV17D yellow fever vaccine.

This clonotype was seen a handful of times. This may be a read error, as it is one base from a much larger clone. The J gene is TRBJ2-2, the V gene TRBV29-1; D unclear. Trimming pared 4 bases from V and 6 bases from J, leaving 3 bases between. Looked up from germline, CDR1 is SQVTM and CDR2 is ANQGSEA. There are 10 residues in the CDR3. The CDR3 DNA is TGCAGCGTTGGGGCCGGGGAGCTGTTTTTT. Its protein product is CSVGAGELFF.

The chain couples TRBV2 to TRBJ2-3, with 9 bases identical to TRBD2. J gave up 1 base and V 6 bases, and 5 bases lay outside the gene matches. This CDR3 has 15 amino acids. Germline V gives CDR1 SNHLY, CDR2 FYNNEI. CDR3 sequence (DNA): TGTGCCAGCAGGAAGGCTAGCGGGGGCACAGATACGCAGTATTTT. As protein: CASRKASGGTDTQYF.

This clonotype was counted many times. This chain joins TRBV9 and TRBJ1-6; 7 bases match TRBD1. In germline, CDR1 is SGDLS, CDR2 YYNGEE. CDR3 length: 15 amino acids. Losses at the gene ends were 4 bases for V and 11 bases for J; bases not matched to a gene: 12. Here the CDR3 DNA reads TGTGCCAGCAGCCCCCGGGACAGAAGTTTGGCACCCCTCCACTTT. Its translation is CASSPRDRSLAPLHF.

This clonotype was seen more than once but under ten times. In DNA form, the CDR3 reads TGCAGTGCTTACAGGGTTGCCGGGGAGCTGTTTTTT. This gives the protein CSAYRVAGELFF. The rearrangement uses TRBV20-1 and TRBJ2-2; D possibly corresponds to TRBD1 (6 bases). Trimming shortened V by 5 bases and J by 6 bases, and 10 bases separated the two germline ends. Germline V CDR1 and CDR2: DFQATT, SNEGSKA (reference sequence). This CDR3 spans 12 amino acids.

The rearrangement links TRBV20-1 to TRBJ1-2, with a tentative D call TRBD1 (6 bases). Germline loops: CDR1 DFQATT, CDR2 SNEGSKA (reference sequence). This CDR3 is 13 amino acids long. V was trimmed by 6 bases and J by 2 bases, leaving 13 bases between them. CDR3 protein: CSAEGQGNYGYTF. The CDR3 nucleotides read TGCAGTGCCGAGGGGCAGGGGAACTATGGCTACACCTTC.

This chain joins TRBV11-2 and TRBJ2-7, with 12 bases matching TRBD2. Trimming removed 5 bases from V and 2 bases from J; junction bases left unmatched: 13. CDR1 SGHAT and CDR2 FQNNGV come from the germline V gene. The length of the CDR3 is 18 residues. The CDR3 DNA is TGTGCCAGCAGCCTAGGACTAGCGGGATCAACCGGGGCCTACGAGCAGTACTTC. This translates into CASSLGLAGSTGAYEQYF.